A selection of T cell receptor beta chains follows, all from one sample in a study of blood T cell repertoires in COVID-19. Generated by immunoSEQ multiplex PCR, the TCRdb table keeps only in-frame clones and is missing some. Among 140,000 to 150,000 clones, around 84% were seen once, and the ten largest hold around two fifths. Sequences were obtained from peripheral blood. Every receptor here comes from a human donor in a cohort sampled during active COVID-19. CDR3s include the opening cysteine and the closing phenylalanine or tryptophan. A D gene is named only where the DNA matches it firmly. Some rows mark clone size as missing; the rest say once, few, many or name a class of expanded clone.

J | V | D | size | CDR3 | DNA
TRBJ1-5 | TRBV23-1 | . | . | CASRTGRGQPQHF | TGCGCCAGCAGAACCGGTCGGGGGCAGCCCCAGCATTTT
TRBJ1-2 | TRBV6-1 | . | . | CASSERENYGYTF | TGTGCCAGCAGTGAAAGAGAAAACTATGGCTACACCTTC
TRBJ2-7 | TRBV6-1 | TRBD1 | . | CASSETGQGYEQYF | TGTGCCAGCAGTGAAACGGGACAGGGATACGAGCAGTACTTC
TRBJ2-7 | TRBV3-1/TRBV3-2 | . | many | CASSTRDGAYEQYF | TGTGCCAGCAGCACGCGGGACGGAGCCTACGAGCAGTACTTC
TRBJ1-2 | TRBV19 | . | . | CASSTPSGNGPYGYTF | TGTGCCAGTAGTACCCCCTCAGGGAACGGACCCTATGGCTACACCTTC
TRBJ2-5 | TRBV7-9 | . | few | CASSLQASAEETQYF | TGTGCCAGCAGCTTACAGGCTAGCGCTGAAGAGACCCAGTACTTC
TRBJ1-3 | TRBV3-1/TRBV3-2 | . | few | CASSPPLGGTSGNTIYF | TGTGCCAGCAGCCCCCCGTTGGGAGGAACCTCTGGAAACACCATATATTTT
TRBJ2-7 | TRBV28 | . | . | CASSIHRDPYEQYF | TGTGCCAGCAGTATCCACAGGGATCCCTACGAGCAGTACTTC
TRBJ1-1 | TRBV7-6 | . | . | CASSFWGGNTEAFF | TGTGCCAGCAGCTTTTGGGGCGGGAACACTGAAGCTTTCTTT
TRBJ2-1 | TRBV10-3 | . | . | CAISESDSRTLNEQFF | TGTGCCATCAGTGAATCGGACAGTCGGACCCTCAATGAGCAGTTCTTC
TRBJ1-2 | TRBV5-1 | . | . | CASSLADQGGYTF | TGCGCCAGCAGCTTGGCGGATCAGGGAGGCTACACCTTC
TRBJ1-2 | TRBV11-3 | . | . | CASSLDRGGYTF | TGTGCCAGCAGCTTAGATAGGGGTGGCTACACCTTC
TRBJ1-4 | TRBV28 | . | . | CASSGGGEKLFF | TGTGCCAGCAGTGGGGGGGGTGAAAAACTGTTTTTT
TRBJ2-7 | TRBV7-9 | TRBD2 | . | CASSLGGTYEQYF | TGTGCCAGCAGCTTGGGGGGGACCTACGAGCAGTACTTC
TRBJ2-3 | TRBV7-2 | TRBD2 | . | CASSPGTSGGSLISDTQYF | TGTGCCAGCAGCCCAGGGACTAGCGGGGGGTCCCTTATTTCAGATACGCAGTATTTT
TRBJ1-2 | TRBV7-9 | . | . | CASSLAGGNGYTF | TGTGCCAGCAGCTTAGCGGGGGGGAATGGCTACACCTTC
TRBJ1-3 | TRBV5-4 | . | . | CASSSREPEDTIYF | TGTGCCAGCAGCTCTCGGGAGCCTGAAGACACCATATATTTT
TRBJ2-1 | TRBV20-1 | . | . | CSASPPGHRNEQFF | TGCAGTGCTAGTCCCCCGGGACATAGAAATGAGCAGTTCTTC
TRBJ1-6 | TRBV11-3 | . | . | CASSLGGARSPLHF | TGTGCCAGCAGCTTAGGAGGCGCTCGATCACCCCTCCACTTT
TRBJ2-5 | TRBV2 | TRBD1 | . | CASTNPGQDETQYF | TGTGCCAGCACCAACCCGGGACAGGATGAGACCCAGTACTTC